This passage covers 20 T cell receptor beta chains from one sample sequenced in a study of metastatic and nonmetastatic thyroid tumors. Treatment of any kind had been given to no patient before thyroid surgery. TCRdb reanalyzed the PCR reads via MiXCR. The repertoire holds about 16,000 clones, with about 35% as singletons. Material for sequencing was tumor tissue. Source of these receptors: a female donor with papillary thyroid cancer or a benign thyroid nodule (not recorded which). Some clones in this sample may be carry-over from other donors' samples.

V is TRBV11-2 and J is TRBJ1-1; 7 nucleotides line up with TRBD1. The CDR3 loop spans 18 amino acids. Germline assignment: CDR1 SGHAT and CDR2 FQNNGV. V trimming: 1 base; J trimming: 11 bases; junction bases outside the gene matches: 22. The CDR3 here is CASSLVSGFEIQQGKAFF. As DNA, the CDR3 is TGTGCCAGCAGCTTAGTTTCAGGGTTTGAGATTCAACAGGGGAAGGCTTTCTTT.

This clone is medium-sized by share. V and J are TRBV6-6 and TRBJ2-1; D is tentatively TRBD1 or TRBD2 (7 bases each). V was cut by 3 bases and J by 8 bases, with 17 bases left in between. Germline assignment: CDR1 MNHNY and CDR2 SVGAGI (reference sequence). CDR3 size: 15 residues. The CDR3 DNA reads as TGTGCCAGCAGTTATTCGGGACAGCGGGGCGATGAGCAGTTCTTC. It yields the protein CASSYSGQRGDEQFF.

This clone rates as medium-sized. V usage is TRBV6-1 and J usage is TRBJ2-5, with 15 bases identical to TRBD2. This CDR3 is built from 18 residues. J gave up 4 bases and V 1 base, and 7 bases lay outside the gene matches. Germline CDR1 reads MNHNS; CDR2 reads SASEGT. The CDR3 protein is CASSEGVRGLAGGETQYF. CDR3 sequence (DNA): TGTGCCAGCAGTGAAGGGGTCCGGGGACTAGCGGGGGGAGAGACCCAGTACTTC.

This clone is categorized as large. The chain links TRBV29-1 to TRBJ1-5, with D unresolved. CDR1 is SQVTM, CDR2 ANQGSEA, per germline. The ends were cut back, 4 bases at V and 2 bases at J, with 24 bases in the middle. The CDR3 spans 18 residues. The CDR3 nucleotides are TGCAGCGTTGTGGGCAGCCCTTCGTTGAATTATCGCAATCAGCCCCAGCATTTT. Its protein is CSVVGSPSLNYRNQPQHF.

Only a few counts were recorded for this clone. The chain uses TRBV2 and TRBJ2-3; tentative D call: TRBD1 (5 bases). The V and J ends lost 10 bases and 4 bases respectively, with 12 bases between them. CDR1 is SNHLY and CDR2 is FYNNEI in the germline V gene. There are 12 residues in the CDR3. CDR3 loop: CATNLGPDTQYF. DNA of the CDR3: TGTGCCACCAACCTGGGGCCAGATACGCAGTATTTT.

This clone has ten or more counts. The chain links TRBV11-2 to TRBJ2-5; D gene unclear. Deletions cut 5 bases from V and 2 bases from J, with 18 bases between. The CDR3 loop spans 16 amino acids. The V gene's germline CDR1 is SGHAT and CDR2 FQNNGV. The CDR3, as DNA: TGTGCCAGCAGCCTCCAGTCCGAGACGGCTCAAGAGACCCAGTACTTC. Translating it yields CASSLQSETAQETQYF.

V gene TRBV18 combines with J gene TRBJ1-3; D not certain. CDR3 length equals 15 residues. V lost 5 bases to trimming and J lost 0 bases, with 11 bases between them. CDR1 KGHSH and CDR2 LQKENI come from the germline V gene. The CDR3 nucleotides read TGTGCCAGCTCAATTGGACCGACCTCTGGAAACACCATATATTTT. The encoded protein is CASSIGPTSGNTIYF.

This clone was observed many times. Because it lacks the conserved phenylalanine or tryptophan at the end, this CDR3 is likely a read error. The CDR3 spells CASSKGGRQETQYL. The CDR3 region has the DNA TGTGCCAGTAGTAAGGGAGGGCGCCAAGAGACCCAGTACCTC. This chain links TRBV19 with TRBJ2-5; 7 nucleotides align to TRBD2. The germline V gene has CDR1 LNHDA and CDR2 SQIVND (reference sequence). The CDR3 sequence is 14 residues long. V shed 4 bases, J shed 1 base, and the junction held 3 bases outside the gene matches.

The table lists this clone with a few counts. This chain joins TRBV7-2 and TRBJ1-3; the D is unclear. The ends were cut back, 0 bases at V and 4 bases at J, with 16 bases in the middle. The germline CDR1 and CDR2 sequences are SGHTA and FQGNSA. CDR3 length: 17 residues. The CDR3 protein is CASSLAFPQDGGNTIYF. The CDR3, as DNA: TGTGCCAGCAGCTTAGCGTTCCCTCAGGACGGGGGAAACACCATATATTTT. Full variable domain (outside the CDR3, taken from reference TRBV7-2 and TRBJ1-3): GAGVSQSPSNKVTEKGKDVELRCDPISGHTALYWYRQSLGQGLEFLIYFQGNSAPDKSGLPSDRFSAERTGGSVSTLTIQRTQQEDSAVYLCASSLAFPQDGGNTIYFGEGSWLTVV.

This clone was seen once. This chain joins TRBV3-1 and TRBJ2-7; 8 bases are shared with TRBD1. Trimming cost V 7 bases and J 6 bases; bases outside gene matches: 11. Germline loops: CDR1 LGHDT, CDR2 YNNKEL (reference sequence). The CDR3 length is 14 residues. The CDR3 sequence is CASTPGTGPSEQYF. The CDR3 DNA reads as TGTGCCAGCACCCCCGGGACAGGCCCCTCCGAGCAGTACTTC.

The chain joins TRBV28 to TRBJ1-5; 7 bases are a match to TRBD1. J gave up 2 bases and V 5 bases, and 6 bases lay outside the gene matches. The germline CDR1 and CDR2 sequences are MDHEN and SYDVKM. The CDR3 has 15 amino acids. CDR3 protein: CASSQTGTGNQPQHF. The DNA for the CDR3 is TGTGCCAGCAGTCAGACCGGGACAGGCAATCAGCCCCAGCATTTT.

V is TRBV7-2 and J is TRBJ2-3; 9 bases align to TRBD2. The V segment lost 0 bases and the J segment 2 bases; nucleotides outside the gene matches: 6. The length of the CDR3 is 17 residues. Germline V CDR1 and CDR2: SGHTA, FQGNSA. CDR3 protein: CASSLAGLAGTTDTQYF. CDR3 bases: TGTGCCAGCAGCTTAGCCGGCCTAGCGGGGACCACAGATACGCAGTATTTT. Full variable domain (rest looked up from reference TRBV7-2 and TRBJ2-3): GAGVSQSPSNKVTEKGKDVELRCDPISGHTALYWYRQSLGQGLEFLIYFQGNSAPDKSGLPSDRFSAERTGGSVSTLTIQRTQQEDSAVYLCASSLAGLAGTTDTQYFGPGTRLTVL.

The chain carries TRBV20-1 and TRBJ2-7, with 13 positions matching TRBD2. Trimming removed 4 bases from V and 4 bases from J; junction bases left unmatched: 7. Germline V gene sequence: CDR1 DFQATT, CDR2 SNEGSKA (reference sequence). CDR3 length equals 15 residues. The CDR3 loop is CSATRTSGSGYEQYF. The DNA of the CDR3 is TGCAGTGCTACAAGGACTAGCGGGAGTGGGTACGAGCAGTACTTC.

The J gene is TRBJ2-3, the V gene TRBV6-1; D is unclear. The CDR3 consists of 11 residues. CDR1 is MNHNS, CDR2 SASEGT, per germline. V was clipped by 3 bases and J by 7 bases, with 5 bases between them. In DNA, the CDR3 is TGTGCCAGCAGTGAGCGGTATACGCAGTATTTT. This gives the protein CASSERYTQYF.

The chain joins TRBV7-9 to TRBJ2-5; TRBD1 is a possible D gene (6 bases). CDR1 is SEHNR, CDR2 FQNEAQ, per germline (reference sequence). Trimming took off 4 bases at V and 4 bases at J, with 13 bases between the two ends. The CDR3 runs to 14 residues. The CDR3 sequence is CASSSQGWSETQYF. DNA of the CDR3: TGTGCCAGCAGCTCGCAGGGGTGGTCAGAGACCCAGTACTTC.

In its sample, this clone ranks as medium-sized. The V and J genes are TRBV7-2 and TRBJ1-2, with 8 bases identical to TRBD1. Germline CDR1 is SGHTA and CDR2 is FQGNSA. This CDR3 has 16 residues. V dropped 0 bases and J dropped 0; count of bases not matched to a gene: 3. DNA of the CDR3: TGTGCCAGCAGCTTAGCTGGGACAGGTACTAACTATGGCTACACCTTC. Translation: CASSLAGTGTNYGYTF.

This clone is deemed medium-sized. The CDR3 loop is CASSPYYEQYF. The CDR3 bases are TGCGCCAGCAGCCCATACTACGAGCAGTACTTC. This chain connects TRBV5-1 to TRBJ2-7; D gene unclear. The CDR3 length is 11 residues. Deletions cut 4 bases from V and 3 bases from J, with 5 bases between. The germline gives CDR1 SGHRS, CDR2 YFSETQ.

J is TRBJ2-7 and V is TRBV20-1, with D unresolved. This CDR3 has 15 residues. With 6 bases removed from V and 1 base from J, the gap between germline ends came to 19 bases. Germline CDR1 DFQATT, CDR2 SNEGSKA (reference sequence). The CDR3 nucleotides read TGCAGTGCCCCGCCCTTGGCTAAACCGTCCTACGAGCAGTACTTC. This gives the protein CSAPPLAKPSYEQYF.

This clone was seen ten or more times. The chain combines TRBV29-1 with TRBJ1-3; 7 bases fit TRBD1. The CDR3 has 14 amino acids. Looked up from germline, CDR1 is SQVTM and CDR2 is ANQGSEA. V was pared by 5 bases and J by 2 bases, with 6 bases of the junction left unmatched. As DNA, the CDR3 is TGCAGCGTTCGTACCGGGACAGCTGGAAACACCATATATTTT. Amino acids: CSVRTGTAGNTIYF. Combining the CDR3 with reference TRBV29-1 and TRBJ1-3 gives the whole variable domain SAVISQKPSRDICQRGTSLTIQCQVDSQVTMMFWYRQQPGQSLTLIATANQGSEATYESGFVIDKFPISRPNLTFSTLTVSNMSPEDSSIYLCSVRTGTAGNTIYFGEGSWLTVV.

The chain couples TRBV11-2 to TRBJ1-6; D uncertain. V was cut by 3 bases and J by 12 bases, with 18 bases left in between. CDR3 length: 15 amino acids. Germline loops: CDR1 SGHAT, CDR2 FQNNGV. CDR3 protein: CASSFSLASPRPLHF. Written as DNA, the CDR3 is TGTGCCAGCAGCTTTTCATTGGCGAGCCCCCGACCCCTCCACTTT.